One sample yielded the 18 T cell receptor beta chains listed below, sequenced in a study of siplizumab effects on memory and regulatory T cells. The table came from immunoSEQ multiplex PCR; TCRdb's copy has only in-frame clones and leaves some out. The table lists approximately 82,000 clones, about 91% of them singletons. The material sequenced was Tregs sorted from blood. These receptors came from a human donor in good health.

In this sample, this clone turned up once. V is TRBV27 and J is TRBJ2-5; 7 bases are shared with TRBD1. The end of the DNA aligns better with TRBJ2-7, so the J call may be wrong. This CDR3 comprises 12 residues. Germline V gives CDR1 MNHEY, CDR2 SMNVEV (reference sequence). CDR3: CASGTGVYEQYF. Here the CDR3 DNA reads TGTGCCAGCGGTACAGGGGTCTACGAGCAGTACTTC.

The CDR3 nucleotides are TGTGCCAGTAGGATGGCGAGCTCCTATAATTCACCCCTCCACTTT. Its protein product is CASRMASSYNSPLHF. V and J are TRBV27 and TRBJ1-6, with D hard to call. Trimming removed 9 bases from V and 0 bases from J, with 12 bases in between. The CDR3 has 15 amino acids. Germline values: CDR1 MNHEY, CDR2 SMNVEV (reference sequence).

The rearrangement links TRBV5-1 to TRBJ2-3; 10 nucleotides line up with TRBD2. The V segment lost 4 bases and the J segment 4 bases; nucleotides outside the gene matches: 9. This CDR3 has 16 amino acids. Germline V gene data show CDR1 as SGHRS and CDR2 as YFSETQ. CDR3 in amino acids: CASSVQRGGQADTQYF. The CDR3 coding sequence is TGCGCCAGCAGCGTTCAGCGGGGGGGCCAGGCAGATACGCAGTATTTT. The entire variable domain, with the rest obtained from reference TRBV5-1 and TRBJ2-3, is as follows: KAGVTQTPRYLIKTRGQQVTLSCSPISGHRSVSWYQQTPGQGLQFLFEYFSETQRNKGNFPGRFSGRQFSNSRSEMNVSTLELGDSALYLCASSVQRGGQADTQYFGPGTRLTVL.

The V call is TRBV5-6, the J call TRBJ2-5; no clear D gene. The germline V and J ends were trimmed by 5 bases and 2 bases, with 10 bases remaining between them. Germline lookup yields CDR1 SGHDT and CDR2 YYEEEE. The CDR3 runs 13 residues. CDR3 protein: CASRALLQETQYF. As DNA, the CDR3 is TGTGCCAGCAGGGCACTTCTACAAGAGACCCAGTACTTC.

V and J are TRBV6-6 and TRBJ2-1, with a weak D call TRBD1 (6 bases). Trimming pared 5 bases from V and 3 bases from J, leaving 17 bases between. Germline CDR1 MNHNY, CDR2 SVGAGI (reference sequence). The CDR3 contains 16 residues. The CDR3 nucleotides read TGTGCCAGCAGTCATACCGCAGGGGAAGGCTACAATGAGCAGTTCTTC. Its protein is CASSHTAGEGYNEQFF.

The genes are TRBV29-1 and TRBJ1-2; a possible D gene is TRBD1 (5 bases). The germline CDR1 and CDR2 sequences are SQVTM and ANQGSEA. V was trimmed by 5 bases and J by 7 bases, leaving 14 bases between them. This CDR3 is built from 12 residues. This CDR3 is CSVFFRVGGYTF. The CDR3 region has the DNA TGCAGCGTTTTCTTCAGGGTCGGTGGCTACACCTTC.

The chain uses TRBV5-1 and TRBJ2-7; no clear D gene. In germline, CDR1 is SGHRS, CDR2 YFSETQ. V was pared by 2 bases and J by 2 bases, with 11 bases between. The CDR3 is made up of 14 amino acids. The CDR3 here is CASSFDPGPYEQYF. CDR3 in DNA: TGCGCCAGCAGCTTCGACCCGGGCCCCTACGAGCAGTACTTC.

The chain joins TRBV4-3 to TRBJ2-2, with D maybe TRBD2 (6 bases). The CDR3 consists of 15 residues. Looked up from germline, CDR1 is LGHNA and CDR2 is YSLEER. Trimming removed 2 bases from V and 6 bases from J, with 13 bases in between. CDR3 DNA: TGCGCCAGCAGCCAACGGGTTGGCGGGGCCGGGGAGCTGTTTTTT. It yields the protein CASSQRVGGAGELFF.

V and J are TRBV7-2 and TRBJ1-2; D remains ambiguous. The CDR3 runs to 14 residues. Germline V CDR1 and CDR2: SGHTA, FQGNSA. Trimming removed 5 bases at V and 1 base at J, with 11 bases between. The CDR3 nucleotides are TGTGCCAGCAGCCGAGGAGGGATTAACTATGGCTACACCTTC. Amino acid sequence: CASSRGGINYGYTF.

This chain uses TRBV5-1 with TRBJ2-3; D might be TRBD2 (7 bases). Trimming stripped 0 bases from V and 7 bases from J, with 18 bases between. CDR1 is SGHRS, CDR2 YFSETQ, per germline. This CDR3 comprises 16 residues. The CDR3 loop reads CASSLVAGAPGNTQYF. The CDR3 nucleotides read TGCGCCAGCAGCTTGGTCGCGGGGGCCCCTGGAAATACGCAGTATTTT.

V is TRBV6-1 and J is TRBJ1-2; D perhaps matches TRBD1 (5 bases). V was shortened by 7 bases and J by 4 bases, with 13 bases between the two germline ends. The CDR3 is made up of 13 amino acids. CDR1 MNHNS and CDR2 SASEGT come from the germline V gene. CDR3 region: CASTGALAYGYTF. In DNA, the CDR3 is TGTGCCAGCACCGGGGCCCTGGCCTATGGCTACACCTTC.

V gene TRBV4-1 combines with J gene TRBJ2-7; the D is unclear. Trimming shortened V by 1 base and J by 0 bases, and 13 bases separated the two germline ends. This CDR3 region has 16 residues. Per the germline V gene, CDR1 is MGHRA and CDR2 is YSYEKL. CDR3 bases: TGCGCCAGCAGCCAAGTTATCGGTACCCTCTCCTACGAGCAGTACTTC. Its protein is CASSQVIGTLSYEQYF.

The gene calls are TRBV7-2 and TRBJ2-5; D perhaps matches TRBD2 (6 bases). The V and J ends lost 4 bases and 1 base respectively, with 13 bases between them. The CDR3 totals 15 residues. The germline V gene encodes CDR1 SGHTA and CDR2 FQGNSA. In DNA form, the CDR3 reads TGTGCCAGCAGCTACTTCATAGCGGCCCAAGAGACCCAGTACTTC. Encoded protein: CASSYFIAAQETQYF.

The genes are TRBV29-1 and TRBJ2-1, with unresolved D. The V end lost 4 bases, the J end lost 0 bases, and 13 bases lay between the germline ends. Germline V gene sequence: CDR1 SQVTM, CDR2 ANQGSEA. The CDR3 extends over 15 amino acids. CDR3 in amino acids: CSVVGFANSYNEQFF. For the CDR3, the DNA is TGCAGCGTTGTTGGGTTTGCCAACTCCTACAATGAGCAGTTCTTC.

This chain uses TRBV5-6 with TRBJ1-2; the D is unclear. Trimming took off 4 bases at V and 2 bases at J, with 6 bases between the two ends. The germline V gene encodes CDR1 SGHDT and CDR2 YYEEEE. The CDR3 runs to 12 residues. The CDR3 protein is CASSQTNYGYTF. The CDR3 DNA sequence: TGTGCCAGCAGCCAAACCAACTATGGCTACACCTTC.

The V and J genes are TRBV6-1 and TRBJ1-2; D ambiguous. Germline V gene data show CDR1 as MNHNS and CDR2 as SASEGT. This CDR3 spans 13 amino acids. V dropped 10 bases and J dropped 4 bases, with 16 bases sitting between them. CDR3 region: CATATEFGYGYTF. As DNA, the CDR3 is TGTGCCACCGCCACAGAGTTTGGCTATGGCTACACCTTC.

The chain recombines TRBV5-1 with TRBJ1-2; 7 bases agree with TRBD1. The CDR3 has 14 residues. CDR1 is SGHRS, CDR2 YFSETQ, per germline. J gave up 7 bases and V 0 bases, and 6 bases lay outside the gene matches. The CDR3 nucleotides are TGCGCCAGCAGCTTGGCCGACAGGGAGGGTGGCTACACCTTC. Protein sequence: CASSLADREGGYTF.

The chain employs TRBV10-3 and TRBJ2-3; 9 bases align to TRBD2. CDR1 is ENHRY, CDR2 SYGVKD, per germline. J was trimmed by 3 bases and V by 4 bases; bases with no gene match: 5. CDR3 length: 15 amino acids. The CDR3 region is CAISGISGGTDTQYF. CDR3 sequence (DNA): TGTGCCATCAGTGGTATTAGCGGGGGAACAGATACGCAGTATTTT.